Each of the 12 T cell receptor beta chains below was sequenced from the same sample in a study of cytomegalovirus exposure and HLA in healthy donors. PCR employed 60 Vbeta and 13 Jbeta primers. Libraries were prepared by immunoSEQ multiplex PCR; TCRdb keeps only in-frame clonotypes and omits some of them. The sample lists some 56,000 clones, approximately 84% seen once, with 2.9% in the top ten. The sequenced sample consisted of PBMCs. Source of these receptors: a man between 45 and 60 years old in good health and CMV-seronegative.

This rearrangement joins TRBV5-1 to TRBJ2-5, with 8 bases identical to TRBD1. The V gene's germline CDR1 is SGHRS and CDR2 YFSETQ. The CDR3 has 16 amino acids. V was pared by 0 bases and J by 1 base, with 5 bases of the junction left unmatched. The CDR3 region is CASSLEDRVAQETQYF. The DNA of the CDR3 is TGCGCCAGCAGCTTGGAGGACAGGGTAGCCCAAGAGACCCAGTACTTC.

V is TRBV5-1 and J is TRBJ1-6; a possible D gene is TRBD1 (5 bases). V was clipped by 3 bases and J by 8 bases, with 9 bases between them. CDR3 length: 13 amino acids. CDR1 and CDR2 (germline): SGHRS, YFSETQ. In DNA form, the CDR3 reads TGCGCCAGCAGCTCCAGGGCTGATTCACCCCTCCACTTT. Its protein is CASSSRADSPLHF.

The J gene is TRBJ2-7, the V gene TRBV5-4; a possible D gene is TRBD1 (5 bases). The CDR3 length is 12 residues. With 4 bases removed from V and 6 bases from J, the gap between germline ends came to 11 bases. Germline V lookup: CDR1 SGHNT, CDR2 YYREEE (reference sequence). This CDR3 reads CASSQGWAEQYF. CDR3 coding DNA: TGTGCCAGCAGCCAGGGCTGGGCCGAGCAGTACTTC.

This chain links TRBV25-1 with TRBJ1-1; D remains ambiguous. The CDR3 is made up of 15 amino acids. The V gene lost 6 bases and the J gene lost 0 bases, with 14 bases spanning the gap. Germline V gene data show CDR1 as MGHDK and CDR2 as SYGVNS. In DNA, the CDR3 is TGTGCCAGCAGAGGGAGAGGGTCCATGAACACTGAAGCTTTCTTT. Translating gives CASRGRGSMNTEAFF.

The chain recombines TRBV2 with TRBJ2-7; 11 positions agree with TRBD2. The CDR3 is made up of 14 amino acids. The germline CDR1 and CDR2 sequences are SNHLY and FYNNEI. Trimming at V came to 3 bases and at J to 2 bases, leaving 0 bases not matched to a gene. Written as DNA, the CDR3 is TGTGCCAGCAGTGAGACTAGCGGGGCCTACGAGCAGTACTTC. It codes for CASSETSGAYEQYF.

This clone is a singleton in its sample. The genes are TRBV7-3 and TRBJ2-2; D is perhaps TRBD1 (5 bases). The CDR3 loop spans 14 amino acids. The ends were cut back, 3 bases at V and 4 bases at J, with 9 bases in the middle. Germline V gene sequence: CDR1 SGHTA, CDR2 FQGTGA. CDR3 amino acids: CASSFQGSTGELFF. CDR3 bases: TGTGCCAGCAGCTTTCAGGGATCCACCGGGGAGCTGTTTTTT.

The gene calls are TRBV5-4 and TRBJ2-2; 9 positions match TRBD2. This CDR3 is 15 amino acids long. Unmatched junction bases numbered 5, after V lost 4 bases and J lost 4 bases. Looked up from germline, CDR1 is SGHNT and CDR2 is YYREEE (reference sequence). The CDR3 nucleotides read TGTGCCAGCAGCAATAGCGGGGGAGGCACCGGGGAGCTGTTTTTT. Residues: CASSNSGGGTGELFF.

This sequence joins TRBV7-9 and TRBJ1-3; D is perhaps TRBD1 (6 bases). Trimming took off 5 bases at V and 6 bases at J, with 20 bases between the two ends. This CDR3 is built from 16 residues. Germline-derived CDR1 and CDR2 are SEHNR and FQNEAQ (reference sequence). This CDR3 is CASSRPGNREKNTIYF. The DNA for the CDR3 is TGTGCCAGCAGCCGCCCCGGGAACAGGGAAAAAAACACCATATATTTT.

This clone has more than one count but fewer than ten. The chain carries TRBV9 and TRBJ2-7, with D possibly being TRBD1 (6 bases). Per germline, CDR1 SGDLS and CDR2 YYNGEE. There are 16 residues in the CDR3. V lost 0 bases to trimming and J lost 0 bases, with 13 bases between them. The CDR3: CASSVGGGQGSYEQYF. CDR3 DNA sequence: TGTGCCAGCAGCGTAGGTGGGGGACAAGGCTCCTACGAGCAGTACTTC.

This clone was counted once. This sequence joins TRBV13 and TRBJ2-1, with 11 bases fitting TRBD2. Germline V gene data show CDR1 as PRHDT and CDR2 as FYEKMQ (reference sequence). V trimming: 4 bases; J trimming: 7 bases; junction bases outside the gene matches: 12. The length of the CDR3 is 17 residues. CDR3 region: CASSSPSGLAARNEQFF. DNA of the CDR3: TGTGCCAGCAGCTCCCCTTCGGGACTAGCGGCGCGGAATGAGCAGTTCTTC.

The chain links TRBV6-5 to TRBJ2-7; 8 nucleotides match TRBD2. J gave up 2 bases and V 6 bases, and 9 bases lay outside the gene matches. Germline V lookup: CDR1 MNHEY, CDR2 SVGAGI. This CDR3 region has 15 residues. CDR3 nucleotides: TGTGCCAGCAGCCGCTTGGGGACTAGGGCCTACGAGCAGTACTTC. It codes for CASSRLGTRAYEQYF.

This sequence joins TRBV5-6 and TRBJ1-5, with 9 bases fitting TRBD1. Looked up from germline, CDR1 is SGHDT and CDR2 is YYEEEE. Unmatched junction bases numbered 6, after V lost 4 bases and J lost 4 bases. This CDR3 spans 15 amino acids. DNA for the CDR3: TGTGCCAGCAGCGACGGGACAGGGTTGAATCAGCCCCAGCATTTT. Protein product: CASSDGTGLNQPQHF.